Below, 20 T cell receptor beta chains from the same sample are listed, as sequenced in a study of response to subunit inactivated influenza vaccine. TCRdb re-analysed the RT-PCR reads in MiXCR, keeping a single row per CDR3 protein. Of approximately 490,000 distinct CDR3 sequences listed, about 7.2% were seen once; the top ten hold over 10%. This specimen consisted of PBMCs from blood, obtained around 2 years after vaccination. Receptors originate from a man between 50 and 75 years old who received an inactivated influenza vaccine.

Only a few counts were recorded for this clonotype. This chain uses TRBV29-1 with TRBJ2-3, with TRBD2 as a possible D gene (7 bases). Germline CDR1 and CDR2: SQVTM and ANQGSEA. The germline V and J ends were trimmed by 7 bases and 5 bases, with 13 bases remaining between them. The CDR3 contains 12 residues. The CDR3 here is CSAQGGVDTQYF. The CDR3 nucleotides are TGCAGCGCCCAAGGGGGGGTAGATACGCAGTATTTT.

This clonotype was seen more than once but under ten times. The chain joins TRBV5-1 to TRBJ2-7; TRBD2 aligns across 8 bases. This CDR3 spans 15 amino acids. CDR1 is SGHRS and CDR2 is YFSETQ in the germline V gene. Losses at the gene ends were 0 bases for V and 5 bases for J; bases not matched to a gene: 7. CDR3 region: CASSLAGTRPHEQYF. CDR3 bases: TGCGCCAGCAGCTTGGCAGGGACTAGACCCCACGAGCAGTACTTC.

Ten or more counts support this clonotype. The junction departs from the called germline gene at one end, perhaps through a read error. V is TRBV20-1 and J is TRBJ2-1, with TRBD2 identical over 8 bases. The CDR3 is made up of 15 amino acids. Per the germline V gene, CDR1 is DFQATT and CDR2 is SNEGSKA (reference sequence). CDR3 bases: TGCAGTGCCAGAGGGGCTAGCGGGCCCTACAATGAGCAGTTCTTC. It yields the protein CSARGASGPYNEQFF.

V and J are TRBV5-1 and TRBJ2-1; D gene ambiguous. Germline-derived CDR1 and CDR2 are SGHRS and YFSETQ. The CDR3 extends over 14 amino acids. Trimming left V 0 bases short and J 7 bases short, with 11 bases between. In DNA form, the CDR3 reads TGCGCCAGCAGCTTGGGTCCTGTCCGGAATGAGCAGTTCTTC. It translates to CASSLGPVRNEQFF.

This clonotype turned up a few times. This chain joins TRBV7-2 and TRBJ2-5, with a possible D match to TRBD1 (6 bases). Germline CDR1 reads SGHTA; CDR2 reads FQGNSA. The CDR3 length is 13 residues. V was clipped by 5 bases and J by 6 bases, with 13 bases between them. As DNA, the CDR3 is TGTGCCAGCAGCACAGGGACGGTACAGACCCAGTACTTC. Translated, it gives CASSTGTVQTQYF. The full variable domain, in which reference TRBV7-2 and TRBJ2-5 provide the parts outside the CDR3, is GAGVSQSPSNKVTEKGKDVELRCDPISGHTALYWYRQSLGQGLEFLIYFQGNSAPDKSGLPSDRFSAERTGGSVSTLTIQRTQQEDSAVYLCASSTGTVQTQYFGPGTRLLVL.

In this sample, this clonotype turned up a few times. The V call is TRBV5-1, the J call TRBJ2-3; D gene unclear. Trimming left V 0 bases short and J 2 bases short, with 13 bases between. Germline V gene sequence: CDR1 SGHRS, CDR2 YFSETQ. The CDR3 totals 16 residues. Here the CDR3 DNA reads TGCGCCAGCAGCTTGGCCGCTGGACCACCCACAGATACGCAGTATTTT. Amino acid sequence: CASSLAAGPPTDTQYF.

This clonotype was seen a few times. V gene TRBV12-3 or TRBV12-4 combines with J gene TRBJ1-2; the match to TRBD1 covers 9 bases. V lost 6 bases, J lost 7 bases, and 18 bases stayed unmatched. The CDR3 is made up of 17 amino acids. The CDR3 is CASSPYLYRRDRAGYTF. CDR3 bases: TGTGCCAGCAGCCCCTACCTATACCGCCGGGACAGGGCTGGCTACACCTTC.

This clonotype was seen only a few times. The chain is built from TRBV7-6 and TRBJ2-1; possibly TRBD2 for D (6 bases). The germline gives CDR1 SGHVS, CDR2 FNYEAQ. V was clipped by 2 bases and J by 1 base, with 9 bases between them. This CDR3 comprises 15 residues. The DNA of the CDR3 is TGTGCCAGCAGCTTACTCCGGGGGTCCTACAATGAGCAGTTCTTC. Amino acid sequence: CASSLLRGSYNEQFF.

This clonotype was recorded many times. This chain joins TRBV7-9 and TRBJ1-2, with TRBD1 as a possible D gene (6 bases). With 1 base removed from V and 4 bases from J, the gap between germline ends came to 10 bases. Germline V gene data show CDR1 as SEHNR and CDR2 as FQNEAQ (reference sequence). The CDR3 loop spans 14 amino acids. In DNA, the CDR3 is TGTGCCAGCAGCTTAGAGGGGACAAGCTATGGCTACACCTTC. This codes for CASSLEGTSYGYTF. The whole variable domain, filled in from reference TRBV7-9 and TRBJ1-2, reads DTGVSQNPRHKITKRGQNVTFRCDPISEHNRLYWYRQTLGQGPEFLTYFQNEAQLEKSRLLSDRFSAERPKGSFSTLEIQRTEQGDSAMYLCASSLEGTSYGYTFGSGTRLTVV.

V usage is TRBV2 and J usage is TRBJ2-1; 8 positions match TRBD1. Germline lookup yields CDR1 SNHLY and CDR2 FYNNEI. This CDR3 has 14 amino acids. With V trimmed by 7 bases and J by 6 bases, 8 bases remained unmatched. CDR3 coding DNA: TGTGCCAGCATCCCAGGGGGCCCTTCCAATGAGCAGTTCTTC. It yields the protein CASIPGGPSNEQFF.

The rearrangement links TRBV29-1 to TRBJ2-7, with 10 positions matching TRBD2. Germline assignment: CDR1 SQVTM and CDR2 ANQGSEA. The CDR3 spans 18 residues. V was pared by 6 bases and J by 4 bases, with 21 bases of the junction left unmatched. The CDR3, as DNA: TGCAGCGTGGTCTTTACCGGGACTAGCGCGAGATCCGCGTACGAGCAGTACTTC. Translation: CSVVFTGTSARSAYEQYF.

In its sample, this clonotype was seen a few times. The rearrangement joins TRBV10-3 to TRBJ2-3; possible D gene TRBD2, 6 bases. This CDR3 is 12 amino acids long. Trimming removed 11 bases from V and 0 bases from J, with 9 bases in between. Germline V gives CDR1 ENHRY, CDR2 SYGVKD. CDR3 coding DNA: TGTGCCTTCGGGACTAGCACAGATACGCAGTATTTT. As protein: CAFGTSTDTQYF.

In nucleotides, the CDR3 is TGCAGTGCTAGGGTTCCCCCCTCGGGGAGCGCGGATCAGCCCCAGCATTTT. This encodes CSARVPPSGSADQPQHF. The J gene is TRBJ1-5, the V gene TRBV20-1; D remains unclear. The CDR3 consists of 17 residues. CDR1 DFQATT and CDR2 SNEGSKA come from the germline V gene (reference sequence). Trimming removed 3 bases at V and 5 bases at J, with 23 bases between.

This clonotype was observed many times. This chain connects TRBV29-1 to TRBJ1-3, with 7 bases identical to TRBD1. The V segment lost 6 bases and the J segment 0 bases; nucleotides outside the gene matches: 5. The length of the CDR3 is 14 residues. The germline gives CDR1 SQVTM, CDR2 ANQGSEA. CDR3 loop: CSVRRDSSGNTIYF. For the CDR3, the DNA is TGCAGCGTGCGCCGGGACAGCTCTGGAAACACCATATATTTT.

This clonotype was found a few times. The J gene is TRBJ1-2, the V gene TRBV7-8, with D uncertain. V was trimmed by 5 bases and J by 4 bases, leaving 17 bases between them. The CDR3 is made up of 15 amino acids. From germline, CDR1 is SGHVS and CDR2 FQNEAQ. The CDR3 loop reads CASSPALSPLYGYTF. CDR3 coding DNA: TGTGCCAGCAGCCCAGCCCTTTCTCCACTCTATGGCTACACCTTC.

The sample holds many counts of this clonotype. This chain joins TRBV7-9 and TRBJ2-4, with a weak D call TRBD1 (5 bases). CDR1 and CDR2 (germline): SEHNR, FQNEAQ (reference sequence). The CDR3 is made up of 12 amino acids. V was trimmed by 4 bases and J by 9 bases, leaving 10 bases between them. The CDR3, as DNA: TGTGCCAGCAGCTGGTACCAGGGCATTCAGTACTTC. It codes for CASSWYQGIQYF.

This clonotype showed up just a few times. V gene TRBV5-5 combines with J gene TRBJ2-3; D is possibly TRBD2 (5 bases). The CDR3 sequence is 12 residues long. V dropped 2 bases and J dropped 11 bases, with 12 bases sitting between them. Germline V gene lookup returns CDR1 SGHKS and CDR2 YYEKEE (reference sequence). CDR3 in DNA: TGTGCCAGCAGCTTCGAGGGAGCGAAGCAGTATTTT. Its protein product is CASSFEGAKQYF.

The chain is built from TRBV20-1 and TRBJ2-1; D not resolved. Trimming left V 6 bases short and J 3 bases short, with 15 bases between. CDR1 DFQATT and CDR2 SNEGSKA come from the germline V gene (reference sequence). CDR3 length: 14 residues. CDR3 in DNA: TGCAGTGCCCGGGCCGAGGCCGGCTACAATGAGCAGTTCTTC. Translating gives CSARAEAGYNEQFF.

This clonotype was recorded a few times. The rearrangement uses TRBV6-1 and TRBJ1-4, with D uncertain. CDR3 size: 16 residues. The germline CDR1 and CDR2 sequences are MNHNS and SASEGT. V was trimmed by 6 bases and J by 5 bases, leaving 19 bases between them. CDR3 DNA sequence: TGTGCCAGCAGGAACCCCACCACAGCTGACAATGAAAAACTGTTTTTT. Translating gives CASRNPTTADNEKLFF.

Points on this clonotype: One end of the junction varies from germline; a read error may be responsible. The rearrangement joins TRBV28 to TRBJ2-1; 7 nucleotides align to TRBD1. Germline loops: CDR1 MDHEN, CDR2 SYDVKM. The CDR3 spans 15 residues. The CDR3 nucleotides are TGTACCAGCAGCTCCGGACAGGTATCCTACAATGAGCAGTTCTTC. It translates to CTSSSGQVSYNEQFF.